This TCR beta chain emerged from a study of T cell changes during pregnancy in multiple sclerosis. Measured with immunoSEQ multiplex PCR; TCRdb has only the in-frame clones, and not every one. The data contain 45,000 to 60,000 clones, about 92% of them singletons. V lost 6 bases to trimming and J lost 7 bases; unmatched junction nucleotides: 10. CDR1 is LNHDA, CDR2 SQIVND, per germline (reference sequence). CDR3 size: 14 residues. The input for sequencing was CD4+ T cells from peripheral blood mononuclear cells, taken in the third trimester of pregnancy. This clonotype was obtained from a female donor with multiple sclerosis, enrolled in a pregnancy study. The rearrangement joins TRBV19 to TRBJ2-7; 9 bases fit TRBD2. The CDR3 loop is CASRKTGTSLEQYF. The CDR3 region has the DNA TGTGCCAGTAGAAAAACCGGGACTAGCCTAGAGCAGTACTTC.